What follows are 7 T cell receptor beta chains derived from one specimen sequenced in a study of technical replicates of blood from several donors. Generated by immunoSEQ multiplex PCR, the TCRdb table keeps only in-frame clones and is missing some. The top ten hold about 3.8% of the sample, which has around 50,000 clones, approximately 90% seen once. The sequenced material came from PBMCs. The receptors derive from a human donor in good health. Some clones in this sample may be carry-over from other donors' samples.

This clone has just one count. This chain joins TRBV19 and TRBJ2-3; 7 bases match TRBD2. There are 15 residues in the CDR3. Trimming at V came to 2 bases and at J to 1 base, leaving 3 bases not matched to a gene. Germline V CDR1 and CDR2: LNHDA, SQIVND (reference sequence). The DNA of the CDR3 is TGTGCCAGTAGTATACCACTAGCGCGCACAGATACGCAGTATTTT. Protein sequence: CASSIPLARTDTQYF.

The sample holds one count of this clone. The chain carries TRBV15 and TRBJ2-7; 7 bases fit TRBD2. CDR3 length equals 15 residues. Germline V gives CDR1 LNHNV, CDR2 YYDKDF (reference sequence). Trimming removed 2 bases from V and 4 bases from J; junction bases left unmatched: 8. CDR3 bases: TGTGCCACCAGCAGACGGGTGGCGGGGGAGTACGAGCAGTACTTC. Amino acids: CATSRRVAGEYEQYF.

J is TRBJ2-5 and V is TRBV2; 11 bases agree with TRBD2. From germline, CDR1 is SNHLY and CDR2 FYNNEI. J lost 0 bases, V lost 5 bases, and 8 bases had no gene match. This CDR3 has 17 amino acids. CDR3 sequence reads: CASSRGLAGFYQETQYF. The CDR3 coding sequence is TGTGCCAGCAGTCGCGGACTAGCGGGTTTTTACCAAGAGACCCAGTACTTC. Drawing the rest from reference TRBV2 and TRBJ2-5, the complete variable domain is EPEVTQTPSHQVTQMGQEVILRCVPISNHLYFYWYRQILGQKVEFLVSFYNNEISEKSEIFDDQFSVERPDGSNFTLKIRSTKLEDSAMYFCASSRGLAGFYQETQYFGPGTRLLVL.

The J gene is TRBJ1-6, the V gene TRBV6-1; possible D gene TRBD1, 6 bases. Between the trimmed V and J ends, which lost 4 bases and 0 bases, there was a span of 13 bases. Germline V gene sequence: CDR1 MNHNS, CDR2 SASEGT. The CDR3 spans 17 residues. This CDR3 is CASSATGSSSYNSPLHF. CDR3 sequence (DNA): TGTGCCAGCAGTGCAACAGGGAGTAGCTCCTATAATTCACCCCTCCACTTT.

The V and J genes are TRBV7-8 and TRBJ1-5; a weak D match, TRBD1 (6 bases). The V end was cut by 2 bases, the J end by 8 bases, with 10 bases between. The CDR3 is 13 amino acids. Germline V CDR1 and CDR2: SGHVS, FQNEAQ. In nucleotides, the CDR3 is TGTGCCAGCAGCTTATCAGGGGACGAGCCCCAGCATTTT. This gives the protein CASSLSGDEPQHF.

This clone was observed once. This rearrangement joins TRBV29-1 to TRBJ2-7; D might be TRBD2 (5 bases). Trimming took 6 bases from V and 3 from J, leaving 6 bases between them. Germline CDR1 SQVTM, CDR2 ANQGSEA. CDR3 length: 10 residues. CDR3 sequence: CSVGDYEQYF. The DNA of the CDR3 is TGCAGCGTCGGGGACTACGAGCAGTACTTC.

The chain recombines TRBV30 with TRBJ1-1; a weak D match, TRBD1 (5 bases). CDR1 and CDR2 from the germline V gene are GTSNPN and SVGIG (reference sequence). This CDR3 comprises 13 residues. V was shortened by 4 bases and J by 2 bases, with 11 bases between the two germline ends. CDR3: CAWTLQVNTEAFF. CDR3 bases: TGTGCCTGGACATTACAGGTTAACACTGAAGCTTTCTTT. Variable domain in full (rest from reference TRBV30 and TRBJ1-1): SQTIHQWPATLVQPVGSPLSLECTVEGTSNPNLYWYRQAAGRGLQLLFYSVGIGQISSEVPQNLSASRPQDRQFILSSKKLLLSDSGFYLCAWTLQVNTEAFFGQGTRLTVV.